The entry that follows covers one T cell receptor beta chain sequence. This sample was included in a study of T cell changes during pregnancy in multiple sclerosis. V shed 0 bases and J shed 2 bases, with 15 bases lying between them. This CDR3 region has 16 residues. The V gene's germline CDR1 is SGHDT and CDR2 YYEEEE. The table came from immunoSEQ multiplex PCR; TCRdb's copy has only in-frame clones and leaves some out. The table lists around 100,000 clones, more than 90% of them singletons. The sequence was collected from a female donor with multiple sclerosis, enrolled in a pregnancy study. The material was peripheral blood, obtained in the second trimester of pregnancy. V and J are TRBV5-6 and TRBJ2-7; D is unresolved. The CDR3 sequence: CASSLATASLPYEQYF. The CDR3 region has the DNA TGTGCCAGCAGCTTGGCCACAGCCTCCCTTCCCTACGAGCAGTACTTC.